The clone carrying this TCR beta chain was detected ten times or more. The antigen is not known. The entry originates in a study of T-cell memory formation after mild COVID-19. The study, taken as a whole, reports: Clones that got smaller from day 15 to 85 had even CD4/CD8, while clones growing later tipped toward CD4+.

TCRdb reanalysed the 5' RACE reads using MiXCR and keeps one entry per CDR3 protein. Of around 30,000 distinct CDR3 sequences in the sample, more than 10% were seen once. CDR1 and CDR2 from the germline V gene are MGHRA and YSYEKL. The length of the CDR3 is 13 residues. Trimming removed 1 base at V and 7 bases at J, with 7 bases between. The clonotype comes from an adult woman who had mild COVID-19 (a few samples of this study predate the infection). Cell type and time point are not known. The specimen was PBMCs or a T cell subset sorted from them (not recorded which). The chain joins TRBV4-1 to TRBJ2-2; TRBD1 is a possible D gene (5 bases). CDR3 sequence: CASSQVGHGELFF. DNA of the CDR3: TGCGCCAGCAGCCAAGTGGGGCACGGGGAGCTGTTTTTT.